This T cell receptor beta chain is drawn from a study of OX40 agonist ivuxolimab in advanced cancers. Background on the study: Patients treated during dose escalation were battling hepatocellular carcinoma, melanoma, renal cell or head and neck cancer. Notes on the study in general: Partial responders receiving 0.1-3.0 mg/kg showed among the lowest clonal expansion. Nonresponders, in some cases, also had low normalized T-cell clonal expansion.

Prior autoimmune disease or systemic immunosuppression barred patients. Of note for this clone: The antigen remains unidentified.

The data were produced by immunoSEQ multiplex PCR, yet TCRdb's version contains in-frame clones alone and is incomplete. The sample lists about 120,000 clones, 75% to 90% occurring once. The V gene's germline CDR1 is SGHDT and CDR2 YYEEEE. There are 16 residues in the CDR3. Trimming at V came to 4 bases and at J to 0 bases, leaving 4 bases not matched to a gene. Sequences were derived from CD4+ or CD8+ T cells sorted from blood, sampled in a trial of the OX40 agonist ivuxolimab. The gene calls are TRBV5-6 and TRBJ1-6, with 7 bases identical to TRBD1. The clonotype was recovered from an adult with an advanced solid tumor such as melanoma, head and neck, liver or kidney cancer. The CDR3 bases are TGTGCCAGCAGCACACAGGGGAGCTCCTATAATTCACCCCTCCACTTT. Amino acids: CASSTQGSSYNSPLHF.